A selection of T cell receptor beta chains follows, all from one sample in a study of blood T cell repertoires in COVID-19. The method was immunoSEQ multiplex PCR; TCRdb's version includes in-frame clones alone and lacks a portion of them. The sample carries about 270,000 clones, 86% recorded once. Sequencing input: peripheral blood. The receptor source for this set is an older woman with COVID-19, enrolled during active disease. The CDR3 runs from the conserved cysteine through the conserved F or W. Each record gives: J gene, clone size, D gene, V gene, CDR3 DNA, CDR3 protein. A D gene is named only where the DNA matches it firmly. Clone size, where shown, is once, few, many, or a class for clones that have expanded.

TRBJ2-7 NA TRBD1 TRBV6-5 TGTGCCAGCAGTTACCGATGGGACAGGGCTTCCTACGAGCAGTACTTC CASSYRWDRASYEQYF
TRBJ2-7 NA NA TRBV28 TGTGCCAGCAGCCGTCCGGGACACAACCCCTACGAGCAGTACTTC CASSRPGHNPYEQYF
TRBJ2-7 NA TRBD2 TRBV5-4 TGTGCCAGCAGCTCCTCAGCGGGGAGGAGCTACGAGCAGTACTTC CASSSSAGRSYEQYF
TRBJ1-6 NA NA TRBV25-1 TGTGCCAGCAGTGCTCCTGGGGCGCCCTCACCCCTCCACTTT CASSAPGAPSPLHF
TRBJ2-7 NA TRBD2 TRBV28 TGTGCCAGCAGTAGAGGGAGGGGTTACGAGCAGTACTTC CASSRGRGYEQYF
TRBJ1-2 NA NA TRBV10-3 TGTGCCATCAGTGTCGGCGGGAACTATGGCTACACCTTC CAISVGGNYGYTF
TRBJ2-5 NA TRBD2 TRBV6-6 TGTGCCAGCAGTTATTCGGGACTAGCGGGGTCTGAGACCCAGTACTTC CASSYSGLAGSETQYF
TRBJ2-5 once NA TRBV5-1 TGCGCCAGCAGCTCCGGGACAACGTACCAAGAGACCCAGTACTTC CASSSGTTYQETQYF
TRBJ2-1 NA TRBD1 TRBV5-4 TGTGCCAGCAGCTTGGACAGGGGCTACAATGAGCAGTTCTTC CASSLDRGYNEQFF
TRBJ2-3 NA TRBD2 TRBV4-2 TGTGCCAGCAGCCAAGACGGGGGGGCGGATACGCAGTATTTT CASSQDGGADTQYF
TRBJ2-5 NA TRBD1 TRBV27 TGTGCCAGCAGTTCCCCCGGACAGGCTGGGGAGACCCAGTACTTC CASSSPGQAGETQYF
TRBJ1-1 NA TRBD1 TRBV19 TGTGCCAGTAGTTCGGACAGGGGGATGGGCACTGAAGCTTTCTTT CASSSDRGMGTEAFF
TRBJ1-2 NA NA TRBV19 TGTGCCAGTAGTATGACGTCAGGGCTGGCTAACTATGGCTACACCTTC CASSMTSGLANYGYTF
TRBJ2-2 NA TRBD1 TRBV5-1 TGCGCCAGCAGCTTGGGAGGGGGCTGGACCGGGGAGCTGTTTTTT CASSLGGGWTGELFF
TRBJ1-1 NA TRBD1 TRBV10-3 TGTGCCATCAGTGAGGGGCAGGGGGAGGAGGTGAACACTGAAGCTTTCTTT CAISEGQGEEVNTEAFF
TRBJ1-2 few NA TRBV6-5 TGTGCCAGCAGTAACAGGGATGGCTACACCTTC CASSNRDGYTF
TRBJ2-7 NA TRBD1 TRBV30 TGTGCCTGGAGTAACCAGGGACAGGTCTACGAGCAGTACTTC CAWSNQGQVYEQYF
TRBJ1-1 few TRBD1 TRBV18 TGTGCCAGCTCAACGACAGGGGTCGGCACTGAAGCTTTCTTT CASSTTGVGTEAFF
TRBJ1-4 few NA TRBV5-1 TGCGCCAGCAGCTTGGCCATGGGCAGTAGGATTTGGGAAAAACTGTTTTTT CASSLAMGSRIWEKLFF
TRBJ2-1 NA TRBD2 TRBV20-1 TGCAGTGCTAGTCCTGAGACTAGCGGGCTGAGCTCCTACAATGAGCAGTTCTTC CSASPETSGLSSYNEQFF